Listed here are 2 T cell receptor beta chains from one sample, sequenced in a study of T cells in Graves' hyperthyroidism and ophthalmopathy. What was amplified from RNA transcripts were TCR beta CDR3 regions. HTBI primers were used for first-round RT-PCR of the TCR CDR3. TCRdb reanalysed the multiplex PCR reads using MiXCR and keeps one entry per CDR3 protein. The table lists a few hundred thousand distinct CDR3 sequences, roughly 14% of them singletons, with about 30% in the top ten. The sample consisted of blood. The source is a woman aged 18-35 years with Graves' hyperthyroidism that later progressed to Graves' ophthalmopathy.

This clonotype came up a few times. The genes are TRBV20-1 and TRBJ2-7, with 7 bases that match TRBD1. The CDR3 runs to 12 residues. J lost 5 bases, V lost 7 bases, and 8 bases had no gene match. In germline, CDR1 is DFQATT, CDR2 SNEGSKA (reference sequence). CDR3 DNA: TGCAGTGGCCGTTACAGGGGCAACGAGCAGTACTTC. This translates into CSGRYRGNEQYF.

This clonotype was detected ten times or more. This chain joins TRBV7-9 and TRBJ2-7; D is unclear. CDR3 length equals 13 residues. Trimming removed 4 bases from V and 1 base from J, with 8 bases in between. Germline loops: CDR1 SEHNR, CDR2 FQNEAQ (reference sequence). CDR3 nucleotide sequence: TGTGCCAGCAGCTCGACTCCTTCCTACGAGCAGTACTTC. Protein product: CASSSTPSYEQYF.